A selection of T cell receptor beta chains follows, all from one sample in a study of shared T cell receptors in the human thymus. Some clones are missing from TCRdb's copy, which holds only in-frame ones; the method was immunoSEQ multiplex PCR. The data hold about 660,000 clones, with 70% to 90% observed a single time. This same sample was also part of a study on human thymus T cells.

The specimen sequenced was thymocytes. The source of these receptors is a boy younger than two with a congenital heart defect. CDR3s include the opening cysteine and the closing phenylalanine or tryptophan. The D gene is left open where the match is weak. The size entry is marked missing in some rows and otherwise reads once, few, many or a size class.

d_gene: NA
abundance: NA
v_gene: TRBV18
j_gene: TRBJ2-5
CDR3nt: TGTGCCAGCTCACCACCGGCCTTCCAAGAGACCCAGTACTTC
CDR3aa: CASSPPAFQETQYF

d_gene: NA
abundance: NA
v_gene: TRBV7-8
j_gene: TRBJ1-4
CDR3nt: TGTGCCAGCAGCTTAGGCACAAATGAAAAACTGTTTTTT
CDR3aa: CASSLGTNEKLFF

d_gene: NA
abundance: NA
v_gene: TRBV6-1
j_gene: TRBJ1-5
CDR3nt: TGTGCCAGCAGTGAAGCGGGAGGCGTCAGGTTCTTACCCCTAAGCAATCAGCCCCAGCATTTT
CDR3aa: CASSEAGGVRFLPLSNQPQHF

d_gene: TRBD2
abundance: NA
v_gene: TRBV5-6
j_gene: TRBJ2-7
CDR3nt: TGTGCCAGCAGTGCCCCCGGGACTAGCGGGACCTACGAGCAGTACTTC
CDR3aa: CASSAPGTSGTYEQYF

d_gene: TRBD2
abundance: NA
v_gene: TRBV7-6
j_gene: TRBJ2-1
CDR3nt: TGTGCCAGCAGCTTAGAGGGGGAGGGTAGCGGGAGGTTGGGGAATGAGCAGTTCTTC
CDR3aa: CASSLEGEGSGRLGNEQFF

d_gene: TRBD2
abundance: NA
v_gene: TRBV19
j_gene: TRBJ2-3
CDR3nt: TGTGCCAGCTCTAGCGGGAGGGCCTGTGGAGATACGCAGTATTTT
CDR3aa: CASSSGRACGDTQYF

d_gene: NA
abundance: NA
v_gene: TRBV7-2
j_gene: TRBJ2-2
CDR3nt: TGTGCCAGCAGCTTAACACAGGAGATTAACAACACCGGGGAGCTGTTTTTT
CDR3aa: CASSLTQEINNTGELFF

d_gene: TRBD1
abundance: NA
v_gene: TRBV28
j_gene: TRBJ2-3
CDR3nt: TGTGCCAGCAGTTCGGGGACAGGGTTACCACCTCGGGATACGCAGTATTTT
CDR3aa: CASSSGTGLPPRDTQYF

d_gene: NA
abundance: NA
v_gene: TRBV7-9
j_gene: TRBJ1-2
CDR3nt: TGTGCCAGCAGCTTAGAACTGGGACATCAGATCATTAACTATGGCTACACCTTC
CDR3aa: CASSLELGHQIINYGYTF

d_gene: TRBD2
abundance: NA
v_gene: TRBV4-3
j_gene: TRBJ2-1
CDR3nt: TGCGCCAGCAGCCAAAAGCCGACTAGCCCTCACAATGAGCAGTTCTTC
CDR3aa: CASSQKPTSPHNEQFF

d_gene: NA
abundance: NA
v_gene: TRBV7-9
j_gene: TRBJ1-6
CDR3nt: TGTGCCAGCAGTTCCGTCATACTTCGCAGGGGCGAGAATTCACCCCTCCACTTT
CDR3aa: CASSSVILRRGENSPLHF

d_gene: TRBD2
abundance: NA
v_gene: TRBV30
j_gene: TRBJ2-1
CDR3nt: TGTGCCTGGAGTTTAATTGCTAGCGGGGAGGGTGATGAGCAGTTCTTC
CDR3aa: CAWSLIASGEGDEQFF

d_gene: NA
abundance: NA
v_gene: TRBV6-6
j_gene: TRBJ2-1
CDR3nt: TGTGCCAGCAGAGATTCGACAGGAGAAATTTACAATGAGCAGTTCTTC
CDR3aa: CASRDSTGEIYNEQFF

d_gene: TRBD1
abundance: once
v_gene: TRBV18
j_gene: TRBJ2-1
CDR3nt: TGTGCCAGCTCACTACGGGACAGTCTTAGCTCCTACAATGAGCAGTTCTTC
CDR3aa: CASSLRDSLSSYNEQFF

d_gene: TRBD1
abundance: NA
v_gene: TRBV2
j_gene: TRBJ2-3
CDR3nt: TGTGCCAGCAGTGTAGGACAGGGCCACACAGATACGCAGTATTTT
CDR3aa: CASSVGQGHTDTQYF

d_gene: TRBD1
abundance: NA
v_gene: TRBV10-3
j_gene: TRBJ1-2
CDR3nt: TGTGCCACTAGACAGGGCTATGGCTACACCTTC
CDR3aa: CATRQGYGYTF

d_gene: NA
abundance: NA
v_gene: TRBV5-4
j_gene: TRBJ1-2
CDR3nt: TGTGCCAGCAGCTTATTTACAGGCGCCTATGGCTACACCTTC
CDR3aa: CASSLFTGAYGYTF

d_gene: NA
abundance: NA
v_gene: TRBV18
j_gene: TRBJ2-7
CDR3nt: TGTGCCAGCTCAAAGACTAGTTTGGTGGATAACTACGAGCAGTACTTC
CDR3aa: CASSKTSLVDNYEQYF

d_gene: NA
abundance: NA
v_gene: TRBV28
j_gene: TRBJ2-6
CDR3nt: TGTGCCAGCAGTTTGGGGCAGGTCCACTCTGGGGCCAACGTCCTGACTTTC
CDR3aa: CASSLGQVHSGANVLTF

d_gene: NA
abundance: NA
v_gene: TRBV11-2
j_gene: TRBJ2-5
CDR3nt: TGTGCCAGCAGGACATTCCCCCAAGAGACCCAGTACTTC
CDR3aa: CASRTFPQETQYF

d_gene: NA
abundance: NA
v_gene: TRBV28
j_gene: TRBJ2-2
CDR3nt: TGTGCCAGCAGTCCAAGCCCAGCTCAGGGGGGCACCGGGGAGCTGTTTTTT
CDR3aa: CASSPSPAQGGTGELFF

d_gene: TRBD1
abundance: NA
v_gene: TRBV28
j_gene: TRBJ1-1
CDR3nt: TGTGCCAGCAGTTTGCGCCGGGACAGTGAAGCTTTCTTT
CDR3aa: CASSLRRDSEAFF

d_gene: NA
abundance: NA
v_gene: TRBV5-1
j_gene: TRBJ2-7
CDR3nt: TGCGCCAGCAGCTTGGTGGGGGGGCTCGACTCCTACGAGCAGTACTTC
CDR3aa: CASSLVGGLDSYEQYF

d_gene: TRBD1
abundance: NA
v_gene: TRBV19
j_gene: TRBJ1-1
CDR3nt: TGTGCCAGTAGGAGAGGGGGCGTAGGAACCCCTGAAGCTTTCTTT
CDR3aa: CASRRGGVGTPEAFF

d_gene: TRBD1
abundance: NA
v_gene: TRBV27
j_gene: TRBJ1-5
CDR3nt: TGTGCCAGCACCCCGGGACAGGGAAATAGCAATCAGCCCCAGCATTTT
CDR3aa: CASTPGQGNSNQPQHF

d_gene: NA
abundance: once
v_gene: TRBV28
j_gene: TRBJ1-1
CDR3nt: TGTGCCAGCAGTGAACCGGGAGACCCTCCGAACACTGAAGCTTTCTTT
CDR3aa: CASSEPGDPPNTEAFF

d_gene: TRBD1
abundance: NA
v_gene: TRBV19
j_gene: TRBJ2-2
CDR3nt: TGTGCCAGTAGTCTCCGGGACAGGGGGAAGGCCGGGGAGCTGTTTTTT
CDR3aa: CASSLRDRGKAGELFF

d_gene: NA
abundance: NA
v_gene: TRBV6-1
j_gene: TRBJ1-3
CDR3nt: TGTGCCAGCAGTGAAGCCCCTGCAGGGATCTCTGGAAACACCATATATTTT
CDR3aa: CASSEAPAGISGNTIYF

d_gene: NA
abundance: NA
v_gene: TRBV7-9
j_gene: TRBJ2-1
CDR3nt: TGTGCCAGCAGCAAACCGGGGAGTAGCAGTAATTCAGGTGAGCAGTTCTTC
CDR3aa: CASSKPGSSSNSGEQFF

d_gene: TRBD1
abundance: NA
v_gene: TRBV5-1
j_gene: TRBJ1-4
CDR3nt: TGCGCCAGCAGCTTGGGGGACAGGGGGCGAACTAATGAAAAACTGTTTTTT
CDR3aa: CASSLGDRGRTNEKLFF

d_gene: NA
abundance: NA
v_gene: TRBV19
j_gene: TRBJ1-1
CDR3nt: TGTGCCAGTAGTATTAGGTGCGGTCAAGCTTTCTTT
CDR3aa: CASSIRCGQAFF

d_gene: NA
abundance: NA
v_gene: TRBV25-1
j_gene: TRBJ2-2
CDR3nt: TGTGCCATAGACAGCCCGAACACCGGGGAGCTGTTTTTT
CDR3aa: CAIDSPNTGELFF

d_gene: NA
abundance: NA
v_gene: TRBV9
j_gene: TRBJ2-7
CDR3nt: TGTGCCAGCAGCGTTACTACCAGCTCCTACGAGCAGTACTTC
CDR3aa: CASSVTTSSYEQYF

d_gene: NA
abundance: NA
v_gene: TRBV5-1
j_gene: TRBJ2-3
CDR3nt: TGCGCCAGCAGCGTGACGGGATTTGCAGATACGCAGTATTTT
CDR3aa: CASSVTGFADTQYF

d_gene: TRBD2
abundance: NA
v_gene: TRBV5-4
j_gene: TRBJ2-3
CDR3nt: TGTGCCAGCAGACCCGGACTAGCGGGGTACACAGATACGCAGTATTTT
CDR3aa: CASRPGLAGYTDTQYF

d_gene: NA
abundance: NA
v_gene: TRBV10-2
j_gene: TRBJ1-5
CDR3nt: TGCGCCAGCACCCCGGGGATCAATCAGCCCCAGCATTTT
CDR3aa: CASTPGINQPQHF

d_gene: NA
abundance: NA
v_gene: TRBV6-4
j_gene: TRBJ1-2
CDR3nt: TGTGCCAGCAGTGACTCGCGGCCCGCGCGGAAACGGGAAGGCTACACCTTC
CDR3aa: CASSDSRPARKREGYTF

d_gene: NA
abundance: NA
v_gene: TRBV12-5
j_gene: TRBJ1-1
CDR3nt: TGTGCTAGTGGTTTGGTCGGCAGGGTTGGTTGCACTGAAGCTTTCTTT
CDR3aa: CASGLVGRVGCTEAFF

d_gene: NA
abundance: once
v_gene: TRBV28
j_gene: TRBJ2-5
CDR3nt: TGTGCCAGCAGTTGCCCAGGGTTCCAAGAGACCCAGTACTTC
CDR3aa: CASSCPGFQETQYF

d_gene: NA
abundance: NA
v_gene: TRBV11-2
j_gene: TRBJ1-1
CDR3nt: TGTGCCAGCAGCTTAGTTGGGAGACGGGACACTGAAGCTTTCTTT
CDR3aa: CASSLVGRRDTEAFF

d_gene: NA
abundance: NA
v_gene: TRBV19
j_gene: TRBJ1-5
CDR3nt: TGTGCCAGTAGTATCCTCGGACAGCTTAGCAATCAGCCCCAGCATTTT
CDR3aa: CASSILGQLSNQPQHF

d_gene: TRBD1
abundance: NA
v_gene: TRBV4-1
j_gene: TRBJ2-5
CDR3nt: TGCGCCAGCAGCCAAGTTGCAGGGGGCCGATCGGTTCCGTACTTC
CDR3aa: CASSQVAGGRSVPYF

d_gene: NA
abundance: NA
v_gene: TRBV20-1
j_gene: TRBJ2-7
CDR3nt: TGCAGTAGCGCGGCTACCTACGAGCAGTACTTC
CDR3aa: CSSAATYEQYF

d_gene: NA
abundance: NA
v_gene: TRBV27
j_gene: TRBJ2-3
CDR3nt: TGTGCCAGCAGCTATTATGGAGATACGCAGTATTTT
CDR3aa: CASSYYGDTQYF

d_gene: TRBD1
abundance: NA
v_gene: TRBV10-3
j_gene: TRBJ1-5
CDR3nt: TGTGCCATCAGTTCCCGGGACAGGGAATCTGATAGCAATCAGCCCCAGCATTTT
CDR3aa: CAISSRDRESDSNQPQHF

d_gene: NA
abundance: NA
v_gene: TRBV5-6
j_gene: TRBJ1-4
CDR3nt: TGTGCCAGCAGCTACACCATCACAGGGTTTTCTAATGAAAAACTGTTTTTT
CDR3aa: CASSYTITGFSNEKLFF

d_gene: NA
abundance: once
v_gene: TRBV6-9
j_gene: TRBJ2-5
CDR3nt: TGTGCCAGCCCCCTGACAGCAAAACAAGAGACCCAGTACTTC
CDR3aa: CASPLTAKQETQYF

d_gene: TRBD1
abundance: NA
v_gene: TRBV28
j_gene: TRBJ2-3
CDR3nt: TGTGCCAGCAGTTTCACCCAAGACAGGGGGACAGATACGCAGTATTTT
CDR3aa: CASSFTQDRGTDTQYF

d_gene: TRBD2
abundance: once
v_gene: TRBV29-1
j_gene: TRBJ2-3
CDR3nt: TGCAGCGTCCTAGCGGATAGCACAGATACGCAGTATTTT
CDR3aa: CSVLADSTDTQYF

d_gene: TRBD1
abundance: NA
v_gene: TRBV4-3
j_gene: TRBJ1-4
CDR3nt: TGCGCCAGCAGCCAAGATCGGGGACAGGGGGCCGTAGGAGAAAAACTGTTTTTT
CDR3aa: CASSQDRGQGAVGEKLFF

d_gene: TRBD1
abundance: NA
v_gene: TRBV4-2
j_gene: TRBJ1-2
CDR3nt: TGTGCCAGCAGCCAAGGACAGGGCCAGGGTGGCTACACCTTC
CDR3aa: CASSQGQGQGGYTF

d_gene: TRBD1
abundance: once
v_gene: TRBV11-3
j_gene: TRBJ1-1
CDR3nt: TGTGCCAGCAGCTACCAGGGGGTGAACACTGAAGCTTTCTTT
CDR3aa: CASSYQGVNTEAFF

d_gene: NA
abundance: NA
v_gene: TRBV4-1
j_gene: TRBJ2-1
CDR3nt: TGCGCCAGCAGCCAATTTAGTACTAGTCCCTACAATGAGCAGTTCTTC
CDR3aa: CASSQFSTSPYNEQFF

d_gene: TRBD1
abundance: once
v_gene: TRBV28
j_gene: TRBJ1-5
CDR3nt: TGTGCCAGCAGTTTTTTCGGACAGGGGGAGCATCAGCCCCAGCATTTT
CDR3aa: CASSFFGQGEHQPQHF

d_gene: TRBD1
abundance: NA
v_gene: TRBV15
j_gene: TRBJ1-4
CDR3nt: TGTGCCACCAGCAGCTCTCAGGGGGCTTATGAAAAACTGTTTTTT
CDR3aa: CATSSSQGAYEKLFF